A selection of T cell receptor beta chains follows, all from one sample in a study of T cell clonotyping in hematopoietic cell transplantation. TCRdb's copy holds only in-frame clones and misses some; the assay was immunoSEQ multiplex PCR. The sample has approximately 8,800 clones; about 84% are singletons. The sequencing here drew on PBMCs, taken at the time of graft-versus-host disease after allogeneic stem cell transplant. The source of these receptors is a male patient aged 60-69 years who had an allogeneic stem cell transplant from an unrelated donor, so the T cells may come from the graft donor. Some clones in this sample may be carry-over from other donors' samples. CDR3s include the opening cysteine and the closing phenylalanine or tryptophan.

>TRBV6-1|TRBJ1-2
CATDRVQDYGYTF
>TRBV6-1|TRBJ1-3
CASSVGSSGNTIYF
>TRBV7-7|TRBJ2-3
CASSRGQGTDTQYF
>TRBV5-1|TRBJ1-6
CASTLSGQTKNSPLHF
>TRBV18|TRBJ1-2
CASSPPQGSDNYGYTF
>TRBV7-6|TRBJ2-3
CASSHPLGLPRTDTQYF
>TRBV4-2|TRBJ2-1
CASSQEITGGPNEQFF
>TRBV2|TRBJ1-4
CASSDMEGRKLFF
>TRBV5-5|TRBJ2-5
CASSSGQVQETQYF
>TRBV5-6|TRBJ2-7
CASSLWSRVHRYSYEQYF
>TRBV2|TRBJ2-5
CASSVNRVPETQYF
>TRBV19|TRBJ2-7
CASSLAGTYEQYF
>TRBV5-6|TRBJ1-5
CASSSGPPDNQPQHF
>TRBV4-2|TRBJ1-5
CASSQEAGTHQPQHF
>TRBV9|TRBJ1-5
CASSVEPGRKPQHF
>TRBV7-2|TRBJ2-3
CASSPISTDTQYF
>TRBV2|TRBJ1-1
CAEGGELEAFF
>TRBV19|TRBJ1-1
CASSMGRANTEAFF
>TRBV5-6|TRBJ2-3
CASSLNLGDTQYF
>TRBV5-4|TRBJ2-2
CASSYSGGDGELFF
>TRBV7-6|TRBJ2-7
CASSLGGPGEQYF
>TRBV21-1|TRBJ1-1
CASSKGEAGQGSNTEAFF
>TRBV19|TRBJ1-4
CASRRDRSATNEKLFF
>TRBV7-6|TRBJ1-5
CASSFHRDRGHQPQHF
>TRBV19|TRBJ1-6
CASRPLPGQGNSPLHF
>TRBV6-8|TRBJ1-3
CASSPPSRGANTIYF
>TRBV2|TRBJ2-3
CASRYSTDTQYF